Shown below are 21 T cell receptor beta chains from a single sample sequenced in a study of blood T cell repertoires in COVID-19. Measured with immunoSEQ multiplex PCR; TCRdb has only the in-frame clones, and not every one. The sample holds 140,000 to 150,000 clones, approximately 89% seen once. Sequenced input: peripheral blood. Every receptor here comes from a human donor in a cohort sampled during active COVID-19.

The gene calls are TRBV5-1 and TRBJ2-1; D not resolved. Trimming shortened V by 0 bases and J by 0 bases, and 13 bases separated the two germline ends. Per the germline V gene, CDR1 is SGHRS and CDR2 is YFSETQ. This CDR3 is built from 17 residues. The CDR3 sequence is CASSLGPARSSYNEQFF. The CDR3 DNA reads as TGCGCCAGCAGCTTGGGGCCAGCTCGGAGCTCCTACAATGAGCAGTTCTTC.

The chain combines TRBV10-3 with TRBJ1-5, with TRBD1 as a possible D gene (6 bases). Between the trimmed V and J ends, which lost 3 bases and 5 bases, there was a span of 11 bases. Per the germline V gene, CDR1 is ENHRY and CDR2 is SYGVKD. There are 14 residues in the CDR3. The CDR3 sequence: CAISDQGRDQPQHF. Here the CDR3 DNA reads TGTGCCATCAGTGATCAGGGGCGAGATCAGCCCCAGCATTTT.

V usage is TRBV10-3 and J usage is TRBJ1-1, with TRBD1 matching over 8 bases. The CDR3 spans 14 residues. The V and J ends lost 4 bases and 8 bases, in that order; junction bases with no gene match: 9. In germline, CDR1 is ENHRY, CDR2 SYGVKD. CDR3 DNA sequence: TGTGCCATCAGTGTCTCAGGGGGCGGGGGAGAAGCTTTCTTT. This sequence encodes CAISVSGGGGEAFF.

This clone came up once. The V call is TRBV7-3, the J call TRBJ2-2, with TRBD1 matching over 8 bases. Trimming at V came to 4 bases and at J to 7 bases, leaving 5 bases not matched to a gene. The CDR3 has 14 residues. Germline values: CDR1 SGHTA, CDR2 FQGTGA. The CDR3: CASSYDRGGGELFF. CDR3 DNA: TGTGCCAGCAGCTACGACAGGGGCGGCGGGGAGCTGTTTTTT.

The V call is TRBV29-1, the J call TRBJ1-1; D unresolved. CDR1 is SQVTM and CDR2 is ANQGSEA in the germline V gene. V was pared by 5 bases and J by 5 bases, with 21 bases between. CDR3 size: 15 residues. As DNA, the CDR3 is TGCAGCGTTATCGGATACACGGGTCCCGGGACTGAAGCTTTCTTT. Translated: CSVIGYTGPGTEAFF.

The chain couples TRBV6-5 to TRBJ2-7, with D unclear. The V end lost 10 bases, the J end lost 6 bases, and 25 bases lay between the germline ends. Looked up from germline, CDR1 is MNHEY and CDR2 is SVGAGI. The CDR3 covers 15 residues. The CDR3 spells CATQPYWSTISEQYF. CDR3 DNA: TGTGCCACCCAACCCTATTGGTCTACCATTAGCGAGCAGTACTTC.

J is TRBJ2-1 and V is TRBV9; D is perhaps TRBD2 (6 bases). Germline values: CDR1 SGDLS, CDR2 YYNGEE. With 0 bases removed from V and 1 base from J, the gap between germline ends came to 8 bases. The CDR3 loop spans 15 amino acids. CDR3 in amino acids: CASSVGLASYNEQFF. CDR3 in DNA: TGTGCCAGCAGCGTAGGGCTAGCGTCCTACAATGAGCAGTTCTTC.

The V call is TRBV12-3 or TRBV12-4, the J call TRBJ2-4; tentatively, D is TRBD1 (6 bases). V gave up 6 bases and J gave up 1 base, with 7 bases separating them. The CDR3 is 13 residues long. The DNA for the CDR3 is TGTGCCAGCAGCGACAGGGCCAAAAACATTCAGTACTTC. Amino acids: CASSDRAKNIQYF.

CDR3: CASSLYGNQPQHF. CDR3 coding DNA: TGCGCCAGCAGCCTTTATGGCAATCAGCCCCAGCATTTT. The J gene is TRBJ1-5, the V gene TRBV4-1; D call uncertain. The CDR3 length is 13 residues. V was pared by 4 bases and J by 2 bases, with 6 bases between. Germline V gene sequence: CDR1 MGHRA, CDR2 YSYEKL.

V is TRBV15 and J is TRBJ1-1, with D tentatively TRBD1 (5 bases). The CDR3 sequence is 14 residues long. Deletions cut 3 bases from V and 7 bases from J, with 15 bases between. Germline V CDR1 and CDR2: LNHNV, YYDKDF (reference sequence). The CDR3 DNA follows: TGTGCCACCAGCAGGCCCGGACAAGCGGGTGAAGCTTTCTTT. Encoded protein: CATSRPGQAGEAFF.

The rearrangement uses TRBV7-6 and TRBJ2-3; 13 bases line up with TRBD2. The V segment lost 4 bases and the J segment 5 bases; nucleotides outside the gene matches: 6. CDR3 length: 16 residues. Germline CDR1 and CDR2: SGHVS and FNYEAQ. The CDR3 DNA sequence: TGTGCCAGCAGCTCACGGACTAGCGGGGGCAAAGATACGCAGTATTTT. This encodes CASSSRTSGGKDTQYF.

The rearrangement links TRBV11-2 to TRBJ2-5; 14 bases line up with TRBD2. The CDR3 spans 16 residues. The ends lost 1 base at V and 5 bases at J; junction bases unmatched: 3. From germline, CDR1 is SGHAT and CDR2 FQNNGV. The CDR3 protein is CASSLGLAGGRETQYF. CDR3 coding DNA: TGTGCCAGCAGCTTAGGACTAGCGGGGGGGCGGGAGACCCAGTACTTC.

CDR3 sequence: CASSYSGGLGTEAFF. The CDR3 coding sequence is TGTGCCAGCAGTTACTCGGGGGGGCTGGGCACTGAAGCTTTCTTT. J is TRBJ1-1 and V is TRBV6-5; maybe TRBD1 (6 bases). CDR1 is MNHEY, CDR2 SVGAGI, per germline. This CDR3 is 15 amino acids long. Trimming pared 0 bases from V and 4 bases from J, leaving 12 bases between.

The chain employs TRBV7-8 and TRBJ1-2; 8 nucleotides line up with TRBD1. The CDR3 runs 13 residues. The V gene end was trimmed by 5 bases and the J gene end by 8 bases; junction bases not matched to a gene: 7. Germline loops: CDR1 SGHVS, CDR2 FQNEAQ. The CDR3 protein is CASSHRTGNGYTF. Here the CDR3 DNA reads TGTGCCAGCAGCCACCGGACAGGGAACGGCTACACCTTC. The whole variable domain, remainder taken from reference TRBV7-8 and TRBJ1-2, is GAGVSQSPRYKVAKRGQDVALRCDPISGHVSLFWYQQALGQGPEFLTYFQNEAQLDKSGLPSDRFFAERPEGSVSTLKIQRTQQEDSAVYLCASSHRTGNGYTFGSGTRLTVV.

The J gene is TRBJ1-1, the V gene TRBV5-6; D call uncertain. The germline CDR1 and CDR2 sequences are SGHDT and YYEEEE. V lost 4 bases to trimming and J lost 1 base, with 14 bases between them. The CDR3 length is 15 residues. The CDR3 DNA follows: TGTGCCAGCAGCCTGACATTAAGGTGGAACACTGAAGCTTTCTTT. Amino acids: CASSLTLRWNTEAFF.

The chain joins TRBV6-2 or TRBV6-3 to TRBJ2-5; the match to TRBD2 covers 9 bases. CDR3 length: 15 residues. The germline gives CDR1 MNHEY, CDR2 SVGEGT. J gave up 5 bases and V 7 bases, and 11 bases lay outside the gene matches. The CDR3: CASTPPAGGGETQYF. The CDR3 region has the DNA TGTGCCAGCACCCCGCCCGCGGGGGGGGGTGAGACCCAGTACTTC.

This clone was seen once. The chain recombines TRBV2 with TRBJ2-5; perhaps TRBD2 as D (5 bases). This CDR3 comprises 14 residues. CDR1 and CDR2 (germline): SNHLY, FYNNEI. The V end was cut by 4 bases, the J end by 5 bases, with 14 bases between. CDR3 bases: TGTGCCAGCAGTGGAATCGCGGGCGGGGAGACCCAGTACTTC. Translated, it gives CASSGIAGGETQYF. The whole variable domain, filled in from reference TRBV2 and TRBJ2-5, reads EPEVTQTPSHQVTQMGQEVILRCVPISNHLYFYWYRQILGQKVEFLVSFYNNEISEKSEIFDDQFSVERPDGSNFTLKIRSTKLEDSAMYFCASSGIAGGETQYFGPGTRLLVL.

The chain combines TRBV2 with TRBJ1-5, with D hard to call. CDR1 and CDR2 from the germline V gene are SNHLY and FYNNEI. Trimming took 6 bases from V and 9 from J, leaving 12 bases between them. The CDR3 extends over 12 amino acids. The DNA for the CDR3 is TGTGCCAGCAGAGCCGAATTAAGGCCCCAGCATTTT. Protein sequence: CASRAELRPQHF.

The chain joins TRBV6-5 to TRBJ2-2; D gene unclear. The CDR3 spans 15 residues. The germline CDR1 and CDR2 sequences are MNHEY and SVGAGI. Deletions cut 6 bases from V and 3 bases from J, with 14 bases between. The CDR3 loop reads CASSRVLLHTGELFF. The CDR3 DNA sequence: TGTGCCAGCAGCCGTGTCCTACTTCACACCGGGGAGCTGTTTTTT.

The V call is TRBV11-3, the J call TRBJ2-1; 7 bases map to TRBD2. The CDR3 extends over 16 amino acids. The V and J ends lost 0 bases and 5 bases, in that order; junction bases with no gene match: 7. Germline CDR1 and CDR2: SGHNT and YENEEA. The CDR3 here is CASSLETGGTNNEQFF. The CDR3 DNA reads as TGTGCCAGCAGCTTAGAAACGGGGGGAACTAACAATGAGCAGTTCTTC.

This chain links TRBV5-5 with TRBJ2-5, with no clear D. CDR3 length equals 15 residues. V was pared by 4 bases and J by 1 base, with 14 bases between. The germline V gene encodes CDR1 SGHKS and CDR2 YYEKEE (reference sequence). The CDR3 DNA reads as TGTGCCAGCAGCAGAACTGGTGATGTCCAAGAGACCCAGTACTTC. Translation: CASSRTGDVQETQYF.